These T cell receptor beta chains were read from a single sample in a study of shared clonotypes between healthy human individuals. Profiling relied on immunoSEQ multiplex PCR, and the TCRdb table lists in-frame clones only, not all of them. The sample carries about 2.4 million clones, approximately 93% recorded once. Sequencing was performed on naive CD4+ T cells from PBMCs. The receptors shown here come from a man aged 18 to 35 in good health. Some clones in this sample may be carry-over from other donors' samples. CDR3s include the opening cysteine and the closing phenylalanine or tryptophan. A D gene is named only where the DNA matches it firmly. Not all rows give a size; the values are once, few, many and, for expanded clones, a class.

J gene | V gene | clone size | D gene | CDR3 protein | CDR3 DNA
TRBJ2-4 | TRBV11-3 | - | - | CASSLGAAAPQYF | TGTGCCAGCAGCTTGGGAGCGGCAGCCCCTCAGTACTTC
TRBJ1-6 | TRBV10-3 | - | - | CAISDGAGSHSPLHF | TGTGCCATCAGTGACGGGGCAGGGAGCCATTCACCCCTCCACTTT
TRBJ2-1 | TRBV9 | - | - | CASSSSTRDEQFF | TGTGCCAGCAGCTCCAGTACTAGGGATGAGCAGTTCTTC
TRBJ1-3 | TRBV11-3 | - | - | CASSRGPSSGNTIYF | TGTGCCAGCAGCCGTGGGCCCTCTTCTGGAAACACCATATATTTT
TRBJ2-1 | TRBV9 | few | - | CASSVQGSSYNEQFF | TGTGCCAGCAGCGTACAGGGGAGCTCCTACAATGAGCAGTTCTTC
TRBJ2-7 | TRBV28 | - | TRBD2 | CASAGTSGSKSYEQYF | TGTGCCAGCGCCGGGACTAGCGGGAGTAAGTCCTACGAGCAGTACTTC
TRBJ2-5 | TRBV28 | - | - | CASSPGTVQETQYF | TGTGCCAGCAGTCCCGGGACCGTTCAAGAGACCCAGTACTTC
TRBJ1-3 | TRBV6-6 | - | TRBD1 | CASSARDRGNTIYF | TGTGCCAGCAGTGCCCGGGACAGGGGAAACACCATATATTTT
TRBJ2-7 | TRBV28 | - | - | CASRPPGRPGYEQYF | TGTGCCAGCAGGCCACCGGGACGGCCAGGTTACGAGCAGTACTTC
TRBJ1-6 | TRBV7-2 | - | - | CASSRTGQTWTSYNSPLHF | TGTGCCAGCAGCCGAACCGGACAGACCTGGACCTCCTATAATTCACCCCTCCACTTT
TRBJ2-1 | TRBV9 | - | TRBD2 | CASSVGGLAYNEQFF | TGTGCCAGCAGCGTAGGGGGACTAGCTTACAATGAGCAGTTCTTC
TRBJ2-3 | TRBV11-3 | - | - | CASSQDRPDTQYF | TGTGCCAGCAGCCAAGACAGGCCAGATACGCAGTATTTT
TRBJ2-7 | TRBV4-1 | once | TRBD2 | CASSQVGAGGPEQYF | TGCGCCAGCAGCCAAGTCGGAGCGGGAGGTCCCGAGCAGTACTTC
TRBJ2-7 | TRBV13 | - | TRBD2 | CASSNGGGREQYF | TGTGCCAGCAGCAACGGGGGGGGCCGAGAGCAGTACTTC
TRBJ1-1 | TRBV11-3 | once | - | CASSLVGDTEAFF | TGTGCCAGCAGCTTAGTCGGTGACACTGAAGCTTTCTTT
TRBJ2-7 | TRBV7-6 | - | TRBD2 | CASSLAGGRTSYEQYF | TGTGCCAGCAGCTTAGCCGGCGGGAGGACCTCCTACGAGCAGTACTTC
TRBJ1-1 | TRBV5-8 | once | - | CASSSLRGTTEAFF | TGTGCCAGCAGCTCATTGCGGGGAACTACTGAAGCTTTCTTT
TRBJ1-1 | TRBV6-4 | - | - | CASRQQLNTEAFF | TGTGCCAGCAGACAACAGTTAAACACTGAAGCTTTCTTT
TRBJ2-5 | TRBV6-1 | once | - | CASRADLGRETQYF | TGTGCCAGCAGGGCAGATCTGGGGCGAGAGACCCAGTACTTC
TRBJ1-2 | TRBV5-8 | - | - | CASSPSADNYGYTF | TGTGCCAGCAGCCCGAGCGCAGATAACTATGGCTACACCTTC
TRBJ2-7 | TRBV4-1 | - | TRBD1 | CASGPGQGALPPYEQYF | TGCGCCAGCGGGCCGGGACAGGGGGCCCTCCCCCCATACGAGCAGTACTTC
TRBJ2-3 | TRBV27 | - | TRBD2 | CASSPGLAGDGTDTQYF | TGTGCCAGCAGTCCGGGACTAGCGGGAGACGGCACAGATACGCAGTATTTT
TRBJ2-3 | TRBV29-1 | - | TRBD2 | CSVEFGRGIAGGYADTQYF | TGCAGCGTTGAATTCGGTCGTGGTATAGCGGGCGGTTATGCGGATACGCAGTATTTT
TRBJ1-2 | TRBV29-1 | - | - | CSVDPGQNYGYTF | TGCAGCGTGGATCCGGGACAAAACTATGGCTACACCTTC
TRBJ2-1 | TRBV4-1 | once | TRBD2 | CASSQGLASGRANEQFF | TGCGCCAGCAGCCAAGGGCTGGCTAGCGGGAGGGCTAATGAGCAGTTCTTC
TRBJ2-5 | TRBV27 | - | - | CASSFRRQETQYF | TGTGCCAGCAGCTTTAGGAGGCAAGAGACCCAGTACTTC
TRBJ2-5 | TRBV6-5 | - | - | CASSPTGLKETQYF | TGTGCCAGCAGTCCCACAGGGTTGAAAGAGACCCAGTACTTC
TRBJ1-4 | TRBV6-5 | - | TRBD1 | CASSYSPGGEKLFF | TGTGCCAGCAGTTACTCGCCAGGGGGTGAAAAACTGTTTTTT
TRBJ2-7 | TRBV9 | - | TRBD2 | CASSVADGREQYF | TGTGCCAGCAGCGTAGCGGACGGGAGGGAGCAGTACTTC
TRBJ2-7 | TRBV9 | - | - | CASSGVTSPYEQYF | TGTGCCAGCAGCGGAGTGACCAGCCCCTACGAGCAGTACTTC
TRBJ2-2 | TRBV7-2 | - | - | CASSLVVTLVGAGELFF | TGTGCCAGCAGCTTAGTCGTCACCTTGGTTGGCGCCGGGGAGCTGTTTTTT
TRBJ2-5 | TRBV5-4 | once | TRBD1 | CASSRDSWYQETQYF | TGTGCCAGCAGCCGGGACAGCTGGTACCAAGAGACCCAGTACTTC
TRBJ1-5 | TRBV28 | - | TRBD1 | CASSFNGQGRNQPQHF | TGTGCCAGCAGTTTCAATGGACAGGGTCGCAATCAGCCCCAGCATTTT
TRBJ1-1 | TRBV5-4 | - | - | CASSGSGTFLGSEAFF | TGTGCCAGCAGCGGCTCCGGGACATTCCTGGGTAGTGAAGCTTTCTTT
TRBJ2-3 | TRBV29-1 | - | - | CSVGGRNTDTQYF | TGCAGCGTTGGGGGACGGAACACAGATACGCAGTATTTT
TRBJ2-4 | TRBV5-1 | - | - | CASSLDASGNIQYF | TGCGCCAGCAGCTTGGATGCATCGGGAAACATTCAGTACTTC
TRBJ1-2 | TRBV2 | few | TRBD1 | CASIEGALSF | TGTGCCAGCATAGAGGGGGCGCTTTCCTTC
TRBJ1-3 | TRBV7-8 | - | - | CASSLVAVAATSGNTIYF | TGTGCCAGCAGCCTTGTCGCGGTCGCAGCTACCTCTGGAAACACCATATATTTT
TRBJ2-1 | TRBV5-1 | once | TRBD2 | CASSLSLADGEQFF | TGCGCCAGCAGCTTGAGTCTAGCGGACGGTGAGCAGTTCTTC
TRBJ2-2 | TRBV5-1 | - | - | CASTRTGELFF | TGCGCCAGCACCAGGACCGGGGAGCTGTTTTTT
TRBJ1-5 | TRBV30 | few | - | CAWSPGSGIYGNQPQHF | TGTGCCTGGAGTCCGGGAAGCGGGATTTATGGCAATCAGCCCCAGCATTTT
TRBJ1-2 | TRBV6-6 | - | - | CASSSGVTYGYTF | TGTGCCAGCAGTTCAGGGGTTACGTATGGCTACACCTTC
TRBJ1-1 | TRBV28 | - | - | CASSLDKIMNTEAFF | TGTGCCAGCAGTTTAGATAAGATCATGAACACTGAAGCTTTCTTT
TRBJ2-7 | TRBV15 | - | TRBD2 | CATSRRPPGGLAGNNYEQYF | TGTGCCACCAGCAGACGACCCCCTGGGGGACTAGCGGGAAATAACTACGAGCAGTACTTC